One and the same sample provided the 5 T cell receptor beta chains below, sequenced in a study of shared clonotypes between healthy human individuals. Sequenced by immunoSEQ multiplex PCR; TCRdb stores in-frame clones only, minus some. The sample carries fewer than 650,000 clones, just over 75% recorded once. The sequenced sample consisted of PBMCs. The origin of the receptors is a woman in her 40s in good health. Some clones in this sample may be carry-over from other donors' samples.

The chain recombines TRBV28 with TRBJ1-5; D might be TRBD1 (5 bases). The CDR3 extends over 14 amino acids. Trimming removed 6 bases at V and 0 bases at J, with 9 bases between. CDR1 and CDR2 (germline): MDHEN, SYDVKM. CDR3 coding DNA: TGTGCCAGCAGGCCGGGGGTTAGCAATCAGCCCCAGCATTTT. It specifies CASRPGVSNQPQHF. Combining the CDR3 with reference TRBV28 and TRBJ1-5 gives the whole variable domain DVKVTQSSRYLVKRTGEKVFLECVQDMDHENMFWYRQDPGLGLRLIYFSYDVKMKEKGDIPEGYSVSREKKERFSLILESASTNQTSMYLCASRPGVSNQPQHFGDGTRLSIL.

Only a few counts were recorded for this clone. The J gene is TRBJ1-3, the V gene TRBV18, with D unclear. Trimming shortened V by 3 bases and J by 8 bases, and 8 bases separated the two germline ends. CDR3 length: 12 amino acids. CDR1 and CDR2 from the germline V gene are KGHSH and LQKENI. The CDR3 sequence: CASSPRGDTIYF. DNA of the CDR3: TGTGCCAGCTCACCCCGGGGAGACACCATATATTTT. The full variable domain, with the rest looked up from reference TRBV18 and TRBJ1-3, is NAGVMQNPRHLVRRRGQEARLRCSPMKGHSHVYWYRQLPEEGLKFMVYLQKENIIDESGMPKERFSAEFPKEGPSILRIQQVVRGDSAAYFCASSPRGDTIYFGEGSWLTVV.

This chain uses TRBV6-5 with TRBJ1-1; 7 nucleotides match TRBD1. The CDR3 spans 15 residues. Germline CDR1 MNHEY, CDR2 SVGAGI. Losses at the gene ends were 8 bases for V and 9 bases for J; bases not matched to a gene: 18. CDR3 nucleotides: TGTGCCAGCGGCCGATTTAGGACAGGAGATATGAAAGCTTTCTTT. As protein: CASGRFRTGDMKAFF.

In its sample, this clone was seen a few times. The V and J genes are TRBV15 and TRBJ2-5, with D possibly matching TRBD2 (6 bases). Looked up from germline, CDR1 is LNHNV and CDR2 is YYDKDF (reference sequence). Trimming pared 8 bases from V and 2 bases from J, leaving 12 bases between. The CDR3 has 13 residues. CDR3 region: CATARRVQETQYF. In DNA form, the CDR3 reads TGTGCCACCGCCCGGAGGGTGCAAGAGACCCAGTACTTC.

V usage is TRBV11-2 and J usage is TRBJ2-7, with 7 nucleotides matching TRBD2. The CDR3 covers 15 residues. Germline values: CDR1 SGHAT, CDR2 FQNNGV. The trim removed 1 base at V and 2 bases at J, leaving 5 bases unmatched. CDR3 in DNA: TGTGCCAGCAGCTTAGCATTTGCGGGAGCCTACGAGCAGTACTTC. This gives the protein CASSLAFAGAYEQYF.